This T cell receptor beta chain was identified during a study of regulatory T cells in long-lasting Graves disease. This clonotype has a handful of counts. Germline V gives CDR1 KGHDR, CDR2 SFDVKD. Trimming removed 4 bases from V and 3 bases from J, with 16 bases in between. CDR3 length: 16 amino acids. As to time point: newly diagnosed GD, antithyroid drugs for less than 3 months. With RNA extracted from PBMCs as input, the TCR library was made. To make TCR beta libraries, researchers used iRepertoire HTBI primers and Arm-PCR of CDR3 regions. Each CDR3 protein gets one entry after TCRdb re-called the multiplex PCR reads with MiXCR. The table has roughly 500,000 distinct CDR3 sequences, roughly 14% seen once. These data were also reused for a study on T cells in Graves' hyperthyroidism and ophthalmopathy.

The rearrangement uses TRBV24-1 and TRBJ2-3; tentatively, D is TRBD1 (6 bases). The receptor was derived from a man aged 30 to 39 with Graves disease. This specimen was peripheral blood mononuclear cells (PBMCs), taken at new diagnosis, from a patient treated with antithyroid drugs. The CDR3 DNA sequence: TGTGCCACCAGTGAACAGGGAAATGGTTGGACAGATACGCAGTATTTT. Amino acids: CATSEQGNGWTDTQYF.